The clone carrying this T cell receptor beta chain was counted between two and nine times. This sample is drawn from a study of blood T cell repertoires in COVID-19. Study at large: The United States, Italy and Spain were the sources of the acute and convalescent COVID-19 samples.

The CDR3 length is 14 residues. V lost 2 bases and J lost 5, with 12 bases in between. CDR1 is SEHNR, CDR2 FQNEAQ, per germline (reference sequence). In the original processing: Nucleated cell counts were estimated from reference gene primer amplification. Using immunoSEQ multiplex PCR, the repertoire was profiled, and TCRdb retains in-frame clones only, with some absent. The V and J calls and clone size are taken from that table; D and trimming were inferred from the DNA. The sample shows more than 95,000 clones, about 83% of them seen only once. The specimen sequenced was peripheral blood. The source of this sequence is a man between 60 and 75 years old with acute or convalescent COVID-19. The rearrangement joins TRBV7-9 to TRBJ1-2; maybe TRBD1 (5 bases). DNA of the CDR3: TGTGCCAGCAGCTTATCGGGGCGGGGTTATGGCTACACCTTC. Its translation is CASSLSGRGYGYTF.